Reported below is one TCR beta chain. The source of the sample is a study of blood T cell repertoires in COVID-19. The CDR3 is 13 amino acids. Germline V gives CDR1 SGHVS, CDR2 FNYEAQ. After removal of 1 base from V and 11 bases from J, the junction contained 6 bases not matched to a gene. Sequencing was performed with immunoSEQ multiplex PCR; in TCRdb, only in-frame clones are kept and a portion is missing. The sample includes 150,000 to 200,000 clones, 80% to 90% of them seen just once. The chain uses TRBV7-6 and TRBJ1-1; 8 nucleotides line up with TRBD1. The receptor's source is a man aged 40-55 years with active or convalescent COVID-19. The sequencing input was peripheral blood. The CDR3 DNA reads TGTGCCAGCAGCTTAGATGCCAGGGGGCTCGCTTTCTTT. Translating it yields CASSLDARGLAFF.